The 11 T cell receptor beta chains listed next were all sequenced from one sample in a study of multiple sclerosis patients with progressive multifocal leukoencephalopathy. This table comes from immunoSEQ multiplex PCR, and its TCRdb copy is limited to in-frame clones, with some not included. The table includes 25,000 to 35,000 clones, around 92% detected once. Described time point: before natalizumab initiation. The sequencing sample was made of PBMCs. These receptors were collected from a man aged 25-45 years with multiple sclerosis.

The genes are TRBV29-1 and TRBJ1-2; no definite D call. Trimming cost V 5 bases and J 7 bases, with 5 bases left between them. CDR3 size: 9 residues. CDR1 and CDR2 (germline): SQVTM, ANQGSEA. This CDR3 reads CSVSPGYTF. CDR3 coding DNA: TGCAGCGTTTCCCCTGGCTACACCTTC.

The chain joins TRBV2 to TRBJ1-2; TRBD1 is a possible D gene (6 bases). CDR3 size: 16 residues. Germline V CDR1 and CDR2: SNHLY, FYNNEI. Trimming stripped 7 bases from V and 2 bases from J, with 20 bases between. The CDR3 sequence: CASNLEDRGANYGYTF. For the CDR3, the DNA is TGTGCCAGCAATCTAGAGGATAGGGGGGCCAACTATGGCTACACCTTC.

This rearrangement joins TRBV15 to TRBJ1-3; D gene ambiguous. With 0 bases removed from V and 1 base from J, the gap between germline ends came to 10 bases. The CDR3 is made up of 16 amino acids. The germline V gene has CDR1 LNHNV and CDR2 YYDKDF (reference sequence). Here the CDR3 reads CATSREGVVSGNTIYF. CDR3 sequence (DNA): TGTGCCACCAGCAGAGAGGGCGTCGTATCTGGAAACACCATATATTTT.

V gene TRBV4-3 combines with J gene TRBJ2-3, with D maybe TRBD2 (5 bases). V was trimmed by 1 base and J by 5 bases, leaving 13 bases between them. Germline V lookup: CDR1 LGHNA, CDR2 YSLEER. The CDR3 runs 15 residues. The chain's CDR3 is CASSQVELAGDTQYF. In nucleotides, the CDR3 is TGCGCCAGCAGCCAAGTGGAGCTAGCTGGAGATACGCAGTATTTT.

In its sample, this clone was seen a few times. This chain connects TRBV10-1 to TRBJ2-1; tentatively, D is TRBD2 (6 bases). There are 12 residues in the CDR3. The germline V gene has CDR1 WNHNN and CDR2 SYGVQD (reference sequence). With 8 bases removed from V and 8 bases from J, the gap between germline ends came to 13 bases. Here the CDR3 reads CASSGGKYEQFF. Written as DNA, the CDR3 is TGCGCCAGCTCCGGGGGTAAGTATGAGCAGTTCTTC.

The chain recombines TRBV7-9 with TRBJ1-2, with TRBD1 matching 9 bases. The CDR3 contains 13 residues. The germline CDR1 and CDR2 sequences are SEHNR and FQNEAQ (reference sequence). Trimming removed 1 base from V and 7 bases from J; junction bases left unmatched: 1. The CDR3 DNA reads TGTGCCAGCAGCTTAGGGACAGGGGCTGGCTACACCTTC. Its translation: CASSLGTGAGYTF.

The chain links TRBV27 to TRBJ1-6; unclear D gene. In germline, CDR1 is MNHEY, CDR2 SMNVEV (reference sequence). V was pared by 6 bases and J by 0 bases, with 6 bases between. The CDR3 length is 14 residues. The CDR3 loop is CASSRSSYNSPLHF. The DNA for the CDR3 is TGTGCCAGCAGCCGTAGCTCCTATAATTCACCCCTCCACTTT.

This chain uses TRBV11-3 with TRBJ2-1; 7 positions match TRBD1. V shed 5 bases, J shed 4 bases, and the junction held 5 bases outside the gene matches. There are 14 residues in the CDR3. CDR1 SGHNT and CDR2 YENEEA come from the germline V gene. CDR3 sequence reads: CASSRGDRYNEQFF. The CDR3 DNA follows: TGTGCCAGCAGCCGAGGGGACAGATACAATGAGCAGTTCTTC.

A single count supports this clone. The chain combines TRBV5-1 with TRBJ2-1; 10 positions agree with TRBD2. With V trimmed by 0 bases and J by 6 bases, 3 bases remained unmatched. There are 15 residues in the CDR3. Germline values: CDR1 SGHRS, CDR2 YFSETQ. CDR3 in amino acids: CASSLEASGSNEQFF. In DNA form, the CDR3 reads TGCGCCAGCAGCTTGGAGGCTAGCGGGAGCAATGAGCAGTTCTTC.

The rearrangement joins TRBV18 to TRBJ1-5, with D uncertain. Germline V CDR1 and CDR2: KGHSH, LQKENI. Trimming cost V 3 bases and J 2 bases, with 14 bases left between them. The CDR3 has 16 amino acids. The CDR3 loop reads CASSPGSPGGNQPQHF. CDR3 DNA sequence: TGTGCCAGCTCACCGGGCTCTCCGGGAGGCAATCAGCCCCAGCATTTT.

The V gene is TRBV7-2, the J gene TRBJ2-1; no clear D gene. Deletions cut 5 bases from V and 1 base from J, with 15 bases between. The germline V gene has CDR1 SGHTA and CDR2 FQGNSA. CDR3 length: 16 amino acids. DNA for the CDR3: TGTGCCAGCAGCCTACTTAGCCGGAGATCCTACAATGAGCAGTTCTTC. Translating gives CASSLLSRRSYNEQFF.